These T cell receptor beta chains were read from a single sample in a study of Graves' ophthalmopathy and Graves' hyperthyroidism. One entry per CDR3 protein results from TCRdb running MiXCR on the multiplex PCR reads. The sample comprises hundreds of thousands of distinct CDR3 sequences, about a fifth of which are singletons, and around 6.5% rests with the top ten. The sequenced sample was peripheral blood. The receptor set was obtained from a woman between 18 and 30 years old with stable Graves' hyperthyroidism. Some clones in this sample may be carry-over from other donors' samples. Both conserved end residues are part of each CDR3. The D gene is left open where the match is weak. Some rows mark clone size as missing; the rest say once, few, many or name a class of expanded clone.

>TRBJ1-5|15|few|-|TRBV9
TGTGCCAGCAGCGTAGAGGGGGGGGTTGAGCAGCCCCAGCATTTT
CASSVEGGVEQPQHF
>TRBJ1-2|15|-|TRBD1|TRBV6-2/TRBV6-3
TGTGCCAGCAGTTACCGGGACAGGGAGATTCATGGCTACACCTTC
CASSYRDREIHGYTF
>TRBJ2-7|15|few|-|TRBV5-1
TGCGCCAGCAGACAGGAGACCGGGCAAACCTACGAGCAGTACTTC
CASRQETGQTYEQYF
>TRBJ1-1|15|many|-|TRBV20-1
TGCAGTGCTAGGCGGTGGGGGCGGGGAGGCACTGAAGCTTTCTTT
CSARRWGRGGTEAFF
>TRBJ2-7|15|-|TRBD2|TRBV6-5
TGTGCTAGCAGTTACTGGAGCGGGGTCTCCTACGAGCAGTACTTC
CASSYWSGVSYEQYF
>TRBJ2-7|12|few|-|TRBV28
TGTGCCAGCAGTTTAGGAGGGCCCGAGCAGTACTTC
CASSLGGPEQYF
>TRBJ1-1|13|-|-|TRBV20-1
TGCAGTGCTACACGACGGGGAGGTGTCGAAGCTTTCTTT
CSATRRGGVEAFF
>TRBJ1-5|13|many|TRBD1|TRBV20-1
TGCAGTGCTGACGGACAGGGAGGTCAGCCCCAGCATTTT
CSADGQGGQPQHF
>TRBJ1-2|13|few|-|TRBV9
TGTGCCAGCAGCGTAGATCTCACAGCTAACTACACCTTC
CASSVDLTANYTF
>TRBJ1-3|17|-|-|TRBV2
TGTGCCAGCATGTTTGCTTTTCACCCTGGCTCTGGAAGCACCATATATTTT
CASMFAFHPGSGSTIYF
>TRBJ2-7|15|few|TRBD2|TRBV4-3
TGCGCCAGCAGCCCGCGGGGGGGCAGTGCCTACGAGCAGTACTTC
CASSPRGGSAYEQYF
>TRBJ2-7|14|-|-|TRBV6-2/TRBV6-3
TGTGCCAGCAGTTACTCGATCCAGGGTAGCGAGCAGTACTTC
CASSYSIQGSEQYF
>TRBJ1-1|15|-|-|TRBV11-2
TGTGCCAGCAGCTTAGAGGACAGACAGAACACTGAAGCTTTCTTT
CASSLEDRQNTEAFF
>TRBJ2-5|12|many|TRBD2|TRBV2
TGTGCCAGCGTAGCGGGGGGAGAGACCCAGTACTTC
CASVAGGETQYF
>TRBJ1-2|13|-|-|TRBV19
TGTGCCAGTGGGGTACTAAGGGACGATGGCTACACCTTC
CASGVLRDDGYTF
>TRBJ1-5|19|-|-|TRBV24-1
TGTGCCACCAGTCAGTCGACCCCGGGGGCGAGGTATAGCAATCAGCCCCAGCATTTT
CATSQSTPGARYSNQPQHF
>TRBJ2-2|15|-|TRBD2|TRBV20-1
TGCAGTGCCAGACTAGCGGGAGTCGGCACCGGGGAGCTGTTTTTT
CSARLAGVGTGELFF
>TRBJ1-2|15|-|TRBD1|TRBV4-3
TGCGCCAGCAGCCAAGGACAGGGGATCTACTATGGCTACACCTTC
CASSQGQGIYYGYTF
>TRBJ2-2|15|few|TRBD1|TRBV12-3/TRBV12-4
TGTGCCAGCAGTAAAACAGGGGTATGGACCGGGGAGCTGTTTTTT
CASSKTGVWTGELFF
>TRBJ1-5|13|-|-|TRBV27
TGTGCCAGCAGTTCCCCCGCGGGATCAACCCAGCATTTT
CASSSPAGSTQHF
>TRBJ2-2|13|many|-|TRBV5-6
TGTGCCAGCAGTCCGGAGAACACCGGGGAGCTGTTTTTT
CASSPENTGELFF
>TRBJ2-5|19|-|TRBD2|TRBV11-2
TGTGCCAGCAGCTTAGATTTGGGTTGGTATAGCGGGGGAACAGAGACCCAGTACTTC
CASSLDLGWYSGGTETQYF
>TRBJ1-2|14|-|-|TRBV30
TGTGCCTGGACGTTGTACGGGGGAGGCTATGGCTACACCTTC
CAWTLYGGGYGYTF
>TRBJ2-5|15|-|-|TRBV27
TGTGCCAGCAGTTTGGTTAGGGGCGCGAAAGAGACCCAGTACTTC
CASSLVRGAKETQYF
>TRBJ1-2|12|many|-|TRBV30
TGTGCCTGGAGTGCCGACAGTTGGGGCTACACCTTC
CAWSADSWGYTF
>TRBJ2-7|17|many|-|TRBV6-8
TGTGCCAGCAGTTTACAGAGTTTCGGGACGCATTCCTACGAGCAGTACTTC
CASSLQSFGTHSYEQYF
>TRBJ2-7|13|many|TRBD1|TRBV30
TGTGCCTGGAGTAAGGGGGCTACCCACGAGCAGTACTTC
CAWSKGATHEQYF
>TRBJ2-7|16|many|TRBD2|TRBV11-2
TGTGCCAGCAGCCTCGGACTAGCGGGGGCTTCCTACGAGCAGTACTTC
CASSLGLAGASYEQYF
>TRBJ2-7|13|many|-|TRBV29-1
TGCAGCGTTGTGGGGGGCAGGGGTTACGAGCAGTACTTC
CSVVGGRGYEQYF
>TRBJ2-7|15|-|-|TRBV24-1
TGTGCCACCAGTGACCCCCACAGGAACCCCTACGAGCAGTACTTC
CATSDPHRNPYEQYF
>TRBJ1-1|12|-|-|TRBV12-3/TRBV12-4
TGTGCCAGCAAAAGGGACCCTTTAATAGCTTTCTTT
CASKRDPLIAFF
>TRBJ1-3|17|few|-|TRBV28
TGTGCCAGCAGTCCGTGGACAGCCACCGGGCCTGGAAACACCATATATTTT
CASSPWTATGPGNTIYF
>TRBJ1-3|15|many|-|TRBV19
TGTGCCAGTAGGCCCCTCAGAAGCTCTGGAAACACCATATATTTT
CASRPLRSSGNTIYF
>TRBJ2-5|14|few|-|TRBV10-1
TGCGCCAGCAGTCCCGGGTCGCGGGAAGGGACCCAGTACTTC
CASSPGSREGTQYF
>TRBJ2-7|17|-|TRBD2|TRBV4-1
TGCGCCAGCAGCCAAGAGGGCGGGGCAGCGGGAACCTACGAGCAGTACTTC
CASSQEGGAAGTYEQYF
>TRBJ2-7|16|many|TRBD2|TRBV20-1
TGCAGTGCTAGTGGTAGCGGGGGCCCCAGCTCCTACGAGCAGTACTTC
CSASGSGGPSSYEQYF
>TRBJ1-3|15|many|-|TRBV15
TGTGCCACCAGCAGAGAGCCTTACTCTGGAAACACCATATATTTT
CATSREPYSGNTIYF
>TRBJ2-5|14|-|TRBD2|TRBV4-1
TGCGCCAGCAGCCAACTAGCGGGAGTAGAGACCCAGTACTTC
CASSQLAGVETQYF
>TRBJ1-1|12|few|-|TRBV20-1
TGCAGTGCCACCAGCATGAACACTGAAGCTTTCTTT
CSATSMNTEAFF
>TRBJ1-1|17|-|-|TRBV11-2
TGTGCCAGCAGCTTAGGGGTTCACGTCACCCCGGACACTGAAGCTTTCTTT
CASSLGVHVTPDTEAFF
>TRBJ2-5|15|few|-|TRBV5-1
TGCGCCAGCACCCCCCCAGGGTTGTTCCAAGAGACCCAGTACTTC
CASTPPGLFQETQYF
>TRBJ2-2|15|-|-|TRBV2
TGTGCCAGCAGTCATGACAGAACGAACACCGGGGAGCTGTTTTTT
CASSHDRTNTGELFF
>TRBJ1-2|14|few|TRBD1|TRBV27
TGTGCCAGCAGTTCAGGGGGCGGAACTTATGGCTACACCTTC
CASSSGGGTYGYTF
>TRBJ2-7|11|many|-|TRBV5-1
TGTGCCAGCAGCCGAGGCTACGAGCAGTACTTC
CASSRGYEQYF
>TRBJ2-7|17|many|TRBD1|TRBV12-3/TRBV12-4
TGTGCCAGCAGATATGGGACAGGGGGTAGGGGTCCTTACGAGCAGTACTTC
CASRYGTGGRGPYEQYF
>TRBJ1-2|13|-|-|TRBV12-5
TGTGCTAGTGGTTTCCTTACAGCCTGTGGCTACACCTTC
CASGFLTACGYTF
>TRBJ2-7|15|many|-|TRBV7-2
TGTGCCAGCAGCTTAGGGAGACTAGTCCGGAGGGAGCAGTACTTC
CASSLGRLVRREQYF
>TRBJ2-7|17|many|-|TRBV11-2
TGTGCCAGCAGCGGCCGACAGGAGTCGCGGACCTCCTGCGAGCAGTACTTC
CASSGRQESRTSCEQYF
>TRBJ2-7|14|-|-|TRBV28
TGTGCCAGCAGTGGGGCCAATCAATTCTACGAGCAGTACTTC
CASSGANQFYEQYF
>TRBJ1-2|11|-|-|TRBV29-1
TGCAGCGTGCGGGGGGCTAGTGGCTACACCTTC
CSVRGASGYTF
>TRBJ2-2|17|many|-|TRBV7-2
TGTGCCAGCAGCTTAGCGCTCGGGACGGATCACACCGGGGAGCTGTTTTTT
CASSLALGTDHTGELFF
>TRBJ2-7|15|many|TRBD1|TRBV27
TGTGCCAGCAGTTTAAAGGGACAGGCCTCCTACGAGCAGTACTTC
CASSLKGQASYEQYF
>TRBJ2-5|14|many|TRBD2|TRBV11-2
TGTGCCAGCGGGGTAGCGGGGAACAAAGAGACCCAGTACTTC
CASGVAGNKETQYF
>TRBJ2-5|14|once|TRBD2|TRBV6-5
TGTGCCAGCAGTACTAGCGGGAGTGGTGAGACCCAGTACTTC
CASSTSGSGETQYF
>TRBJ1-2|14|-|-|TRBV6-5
TGTGCCAGCAGTTACTCGAACTGGAGATATGGCTACACCTTC
CASSYSNWRYGYTF